These 24 T cell receptor beta chains share one sample of origin, sequenced in a study of cytotoxic CD8 clonotypes in ibrutinib-treated CLL. Assay used: immunoSEQ multiplex PCR; TCRdb lists only in-frame clones, some missing. The table has under 300,000 clones, 70% seen once. The material was PBMCs, obtained after 24 months of ibrutinib treatment. These receptors were taken from a human donor with chronic lymphocytic leukemia.

This sequence joins TRBV2 and TRBJ2-1, with 9 nucleotides matching TRBD1. Per the germline V gene, CDR1 is SNHLY and CDR2 is FYNNEI. V shed 4 bases, J shed 9 bases, and the junction held 13 bases outside the gene matches. The CDR3 spans 16 residues. CDR3 loop: CASSGRDREFTREQFF. CDR3 DNA: TGTGCCAGCAGTGGCCGGGACAGGGAGTTTACTCGTGAGCAGTTCTTC.

The chain is built from TRBV9 and TRBJ2-3, with unresolved D. The CDR3 covers 12 residues. V lost 3 bases to trimming and J lost 0 bases, with 2 bases between them. Germline lookup yields CDR1 SGDLS and CDR2 YYNGEE. CDR3 coding DNA: TGTGCCAGCAGCGCAAGCACAGATACGCAGTATTTT. Translated: CASSASTDTQYF.

The rearrangement joins TRBV4-1 to TRBJ2-2; 12 positions agree with TRBD2. This CDR3 spans 17 amino acids. J was trimmed by 7 bases and V by 2 bases; bases with no gene match: 8. CDR1 MGHRA and CDR2 YSYEKL come from the germline V gene. The CDR3 region is CASSQIGLAGWSGELFF. The CDR3 DNA reads as TGCGCCAGCAGCCAAATCGGACTAGCGGGATGGAGCGGGGAGCTGTTTTTT.

The chain has TRBV4-3 and TRBJ2-3; the D gene is possibly TRBD2 (7 bases). With 0 bases removed from V and 6 bases from J, the gap between germline ends came to 13 bases. This CDR3 spans 15 amino acids. CDR1 is LGHNA and CDR2 is YSLEER in the germline V gene. DNA of the CDR3: TGCGCCAGCAGCCAAGAGAACCGGGGGGCGGATACGCAGTATTTT. It codes for CASSQENRGADTQYF.

Remarks on this clone: Other nucleotide sequences from this sample produce the same CDR3. The V and J genes are TRBV7-6 and TRBJ1-1, with TRBD1 matching 8 bases. The CDR3 is 16 amino acids. Germline-derived CDR1 and CDR2 are SGHVS and FNYEAQ. Losses at the gene ends were 0 bases for V and 0 bases for J; bases not matched to a gene: 3. The CDR3 DNA reads TGTGCCAGCAGCTTAGCCGGACAGGGACTGAACACTGAAGCTTTCTTT. The encoded protein is CASSLAGQGLNTEAFF.

This chain uses TRBV19 with TRBJ2-5; 9 nucleotides line up with TRBD2. The CDR3 runs to 14 residues. Germline V CDR1 and CDR2: LNHDA, SQIVND (reference sequence). The ends lost 6 bases at V and 1 base at J; junction bases unmatched: 3. The CDR3 bases are TGTGCCAGTAGCGGACTAGCGTCCCAAGAGACCCAGTACTTC. It translates to CASSGLASQETQYF. The complete variable domain, with remaining parts taken from reference TRBV19 and TRBJ2-5, reads DGGITQSPKYLFRKEGQNVTLSCEQNLNHDAMYWYRQDPGQGLRLIYYSQIVNDFQKGDIAEGYSVSREKKESFPLTVTSAQKNPTAFYLCASSGLASQETQYFGPGTRLLVL.

Remarks on this clone: Other DNA sequences in the same sample also yield this CDR3. This chain links TRBV18 with TRBJ1-1; TRBD1 is a possible D gene (6 bases). V was cut by 1 base and J by 8 bases, with 8 bases left in between. CDR3 size: 12 residues. Germline lookup yields CDR1 KGHSH and CDR2 LQKENI. The CDR3 sequence is CASSPLQGEAFF. The CDR3 nucleotides are TGTGCCAGCTCACCACTCCAGGGGGAAGCTTTCTTT.

The chain has TRBV23-1 and TRBJ2-5; D call uncertain. TRBV23-1 falls under the ORF class, with uncertain function. Between the trimmed V and J ends, which lost 0 bases and 1 base, there was a span of 6 bases. This CDR3 has 14 residues. The CDR3 reads CASSQSASQETQYF. For the CDR3, the DNA is TGCGCCAGCAGTCAATCAGCCTCCCAAGAGACCCAGTACTTC.

This chain connects TRBV27 to TRBJ2-3; the D gene is possibly TRBD1 (5 bases). V lost 3 bases and J lost 0, with 16 bases in between. Germline loops: CDR1 MNHEY, CDR2 SMNVEV (reference sequence). The CDR3 runs to 17 residues. The CDR3 DNA reads as TGTGCCAGCAGTTTCCGTCCGAAGAGACAGAGCACAGATACGCAGTATTTT. It encodes CASSFRPKRQSTDTQYF.

The chain couples TRBV28 to TRBJ2-7; 7 nucleotides align to TRBD2. The CDR3 extends over 12 amino acids. V lost 3 bases and J lost 12; bases outside the gene matches: 8. Germline CDR1 MDHEN, CDR2 SYDVKM. CDR3 bases: TGTGCCAGCAGTTTTAGAGGACTAGGCTTGTACTTC. Amino acids: CASSFRGLGLYF.

The chain carries TRBV4-3 and TRBJ2-3, with D possibly being TRBD2 (6 bases). Germline CDR1 LGHNA, CDR2 YSLEER. The CDR3 covers 16 residues. V lost 0 bases, J lost 2 bases, and 12 bases lay in between. CDR3 sequence: CASSQDGGVNTDTQYF. CDR3 DNA: TGCGCCAGCAGCCAAGATGGCGGGGTGAACACAGATACGCAGTATTTT.

The rearrangement uses TRBV2 and TRBJ2-7, with TRBD2 identical over 13 bases. The germline V gene encodes CDR1 SNHLY and CDR2 FYNNEI. This CDR3 spans 12 amino acids. Trimming removed 4 bases from V and 10 bases from J; junction bases left unmatched: 1. CDR3 amino acids: CASSGLAGGQYF. CDR3 DNA: TGTGCCAGCAGTGGACTAGCGGGAGGTCAGTACTTC.

The chain has TRBV4-3 and TRBJ1-6; 7 nucleotides match TRBD1. CDR1 LGHNA and CDR2 YSLEER come from the germline V gene. CDR3 size: 15 residues. V trimming: 2 bases; J trimming: 9 bases; junction bases outside the gene matches: 7. CDR3 region: CASSQLTTGTSPLHF. The CDR3 region has the DNA TGCGCCAGCAGCCAACTTACGACAGGGACTTCACCCCTCCACTTT.

The genes are TRBV27 and TRBJ2-7, with TRBD1 as a possible D gene (6 bases). CDR1 and CDR2 (germline): MNHEY, SMNVEV (reference sequence). The CDR3 spans 13 residues. Trimming removed 7 bases at V and 3 bases at J, with 13 bases between. The CDR3 loop is CASINREGYEQYF. CDR3 bases: TGTGCCAGCATCAACAGGGAAGGCTACGAGCAGTACTTC.

The chain recombines TRBV29-1 with TRBJ2-5; the match to TRBD1 covers 9 bases. This CDR3 region has 13 residues. Germline-derived CDR1 and CDR2 are SQVTM and ANQGSEA. The V and J ends lost 6 bases and 5 bases, in that order; junction bases with no gene match: 7. In DNA, the CDR3 is TGCAGCGTAGCGGACAGGGGAGGCGAGACCCAGTACTTC. It translates to CSVADRGGETQYF.

The rearrangement links TRBV7-9 to TRBJ2-3; D perhaps matches TRBD1 (6 bases). Trimming shortened V by 3 bases and J by 2 bases, and 12 bases separated the two germline ends. CDR1 is SEHNR, CDR2 FQNEAQ, per germline (reference sequence). The CDR3 is made up of 15 amino acids. CDR3 sequence reads: CASSFATGPTDTQYF. The CDR3, as DNA: TGTGCCAGCAGCTTTGCGACAGGACCCACAGATACGCAGTATTTT.

The rearrangement uses TRBV2 and TRBJ2-1; 8 positions match TRBD2. CDR3 length: 14 amino acids. CDR1 SNHLY and CDR2 FYNNEI come from the germline V gene. Trimming removed 5 bases from V and 6 bases from J; junction bases left unmatched: 6. The CDR3 here is CASSPSGSGNEQFF. The CDR3 bases are TGTGCCAGCAGTCCAAGCGGGAGTGGCAATGAGCAGTTCTTC.

As to this clone: The sample holds other DNA sequences that translate to the same CDR3. The chain has TRBV19 and TRBJ1-5; possibly TRBD1 for D (5 bases). The CDR3 covers 13 residues. Germline V lookup: CDR1 LNHDA, CDR2 SQIVND (reference sequence). V lost 3 bases and J lost 4, with 7 bases in between. The CDR3 reads CASSMGPNQPQHF. As DNA, the CDR3 is TGTGCCAGTAGTATGGGACCAAATCAGCCCCAGCATTTT.

This chain links TRBV7-9 with TRBJ2-3; D is undetermined. Germline lookup yields CDR1 SEHNR and CDR2 FQNEAQ (reference sequence). This CDR3 spans 13 amino acids. Trimming stripped 0 bases from V and 6 bases from J, with 7 bases between. CDR3 amino acids: CASSLAYLDTQYF. The CDR3 bases are TGTGCCAGCAGCTTAGCGTATTTGGATACGCAGTATTTT.

This sequence joins TRBV10-1 and TRBJ2-7; 10 nucleotides match TRBD2. Germline V gene lookup returns CDR1 WNHNN and CDR2 SYGVQD (reference sequence). J was trimmed by 4 bases and V by 3 bases; bases with no gene match: 6. The CDR3 sequence is 15 residues long. DNA for the CDR3: TGCGCCAGCAGTGAAGGACTAGCGGAAATATACGAGCAGTACTTC. This codes for CASSEGLAEIYEQYF.

The chain is built from TRBV9 and TRBJ1-2; 7 positions match TRBD1. The junction had 10 bases not matched to a gene; V was cut back by 4 bases and J by 1 base. This CDR3 is 16 amino acids long. In germline, CDR1 is SGDLS, CDR2 YYNGEE. CDR3 nucleotides: TGTGCCAGCAGCCCCCTGACAGGGAATAATAACTATGGCTACACCTTC. Protein sequence: CASSPLTGNNNYGYTF. Combining the CDR3 with reference TRBV9 and TRBJ1-2 gives the whole variable domain DSGVTQTPKHLITATGQRVTLRCSPRSGDLSVYWYQQSLDQGLQFLIQYYNGEERAKGNILERFSAQQFPDLHSELNLSSLELGDSALYFCASSPLTGNNNYGYTFGSGTRLTVV.

This clone has more than one count but fewer than ten. The chain combines TRBV5-1 with TRBJ2-5; tentatively, D is TRBD2 (5 bases). The CDR3 is 13 residues long. CDR1 and CDR2 (germline): SGHRS, YFSETQ. The V and J ends lost 2 bases and 3 bases respectively, with 8 bases between them. For the CDR3, the DNA is TGCGCCAGCAGCTTTGAGGGCGAAGAGACCCAGTACTTC. It is translated as CASSFEGEETQYF.

V gene TRBV2 combines with J gene TRBJ2-7; 9 bases line up with TRBD1. Losses at the gene ends were 3 bases for V and 4 bases for J; bases not matched to a gene: 4. Looked up from germline, CDR1 is SNHLY and CDR2 is FYNNEI. The CDR3 runs 14 residues. CDR3 amino acids: CASSELGQGYEQYF. In DNA form, the CDR3 reads TGTGCCAGCAGTGAGTTGGGACAGGGTTACGAGCAGTACTTC. Looking up the rest from reference TRBV2 and TRBJ2-7 gives the full variable domain: EPEVTQTPSHQVTQMGQEVILRCVPISNHLYFYWYRQILGQKVEFLVSFYNNEISEKSEIFDDQFSVERPDGSNFTLKIRSTKLEDSAMYFCASSELGQGYEQYFGPGTRLTVT.

This clone was detected only a few times. The chain joins TRBV29-1 to TRBJ1-1; D remains unclear. Germline V gene lookup returns CDR1 SQVTM and CDR2 ANQGSEA. The germline V and J ends were trimmed by 5 bases and 1 base, with 8 bases remaining between them. This CDR3 is built from 12 residues. CDR3 DNA: TGCAGCGTTATTCGGGAGAACACTGAAGCTTTCTTT. Amino acids: CSVIRENTEAFF.